These T cell receptor beta chains were read from a single sample in a study of type 1 and type 2 diabetes patients. TCRdb itself ran the multiplex PCR reads through MiXCR, one entry per CDR3 protein. This sample yields fewer than 300,000 distinct CDR3 sequences, of which around 47% are seen a single time; roughly an eighth belongs to the top ten. The specimen sequenced was peripheral blood mononuclear cells (PBMCs). Receptors originate from a man aged 18 to 29 with type 2 diabetes. Both conserved end residues are part of each CDR3. A D gene is named only where the DNA matches it firmly. The size of a clone is reported for some rows only, either as once, few or many, or as a class for expanded clones.

abundance: .
v_gene: TRBV19
d_gene: .
j_gene: TRBJ1-1
CDR3nt: TGTGCCAGTAGTATTATGTCGGGAGACCCTGAAGCTTTCTTT
CDR3aa: CASSIMSGDPEAFF

abundance: .
v_gene: TRBV30
d_gene: .
j_gene: TRBJ2-1
CDR3nt: TGTGGGGGGGCTAGCAGGGCCTACAATGAGCAGTTCTTC
CDR3aa: CGGASRAYNEQFF

abundance: .
v_gene: TRBV10-3
d_gene: .
j_gene: TRBJ1-1
CDR3nt: TGTGCCATCAGTGAGGGGGGGCCGAACACTGAAGCTTTCTTT
CDR3aa: CAISEGGPNTEAFF

abundance: .
v_gene: TRBV7-8
d_gene: .
j_gene: TRBJ1-2
CDR3nt: TGTGCCTCCGAACCGGGACCGATTAACTATGGCTACACCTTC
CDR3aa: CASEPGPINYGYTF

abundance: .
v_gene: TRBV19
d_gene: .
j_gene: TRBJ2-7
CDR3nt: TGTGCCAGTAGTATAGCGAGCAGGGTTGGCTACGAGCAGTACTTC
CDR3aa: CASSIASRVGYEQYF

abundance: .
v_gene: TRBV10-2
d_gene: .
j_gene: TRBJ1-4
CDR3nt: TGCGCCAGCAGGAGGCGGCAAAATGAAAAACTGTTTTTT
CDR3aa: CASRRRQNEKLFF

abundance: .
v_gene: TRBV10-3
d_gene: .
j_gene: TRBJ2-1
CDR3nt: TGTGCCATCAGTGATCGTTTTACGAGGGGGGCCGGAAACAATGAGCAGTTCTTC
CDR3aa: CAISDRFTRGAGNNEQFF

abundance: few
v_gene: TRBV10-1
d_gene: .
j_gene: TRBJ1-6
CDR3nt: TGCGCCAGCAGCCCCCGGACAGAGGGACCCCTCCACTTT
CDR3aa: CASSPRTEGPLHF

abundance: .
v_gene: TRBV12-3/TRBV12-4
d_gene: .
j_gene: TRBJ2-7
CDR3nt: TGTGCCAGCAGTCCTGCAGGGGTTTACGAGCAGTACTTC
CDR3aa: CASSPAGVYEQYF

abundance: few
v_gene: TRBV7-2
d_gene: .
j_gene: TRBJ2-7
CDR3nt: TGTGCTAGCAGCCGTGACCCGGGATTCTACGAGCAGTATTTC
CDR3aa: CASSRDPGFYEQYF

abundance: .
v_gene: TRBV6-5
d_gene: .
j_gene: TRBJ2-3
CDR3nt: TGTGCCAGCAGTTACAGAACCCCCAACACAGATACGCAGTATTTT
CDR3aa: CASSYRTPNTDTQYF

abundance: .
v_gene: TRBV10-3
d_gene: .
j_gene: TRBJ2-5
CDR3nt: TGTGCCAGCAGTTACTTTTCGCAACAGGAGACCCAGTACTTC
CDR3aa: CASSYFSQQETQYF

abundance: .
v_gene: TRBV25-1
d_gene: .
j_gene: TRBJ1-1
CDR3nt: TGTGCCAGCAGGACAGCCCCTTTTAACACTGAAGCTTTCTTT
CDR3aa: CASRTAPFNTEAFF

abundance: .
v_gene: TRBV19
d_gene: TRBD1
j_gene: TRBJ1-1
CDR3nt: TGTGCCAGTAATAGACGACAGGGCGTCACTGAAGCTTTCTTT
CDR3aa: CASNRRQGVTEAFF

abundance: few
v_gene: TRBV10-1
d_gene: TRBD1
j_gene: TRBJ2-1
CDR3nt: TGCGCCAGCAGCGGACAGGTATCCGTCAATGAGCAGTTCTTC
CDR3aa: CASSGQVSVNEQFF

abundance: many
v_gene: TRBV29-1
d_gene: TRBD1
j_gene: TRBJ1-1
CDR3nt: TGCAGCGTTGTTAGACAGGGGGCGACTGAAGCTTTCTTT
CDR3aa: CSVVRQGATEAFF

abundance: .
v_gene: TRBV6-5
d_gene: TRBD1
j_gene: TRBJ1-2
CDR3nt: TGTGCCAGCAGTTTCTCGACAGGGGATAAGTTATATGGCTACACCTTC
CDR3aa: CASSFSTGDKLYGYTF

abundance: .
v_gene: TRBV7-2
d_gene: TRBD2
j_gene: TRBJ2-7
CDR3nt: TGCGCCAGCAGCCCAGCAGGGACTAGCGGGGGTGCCTCCTACGAGCAGTACTTC
CDR3aa: CASSPAGTSGGASYEQYF

abundance: .
v_gene: TRBV30
d_gene: TRBD1
j_gene: TRBJ2-5
CDR3nt: TGTGCCTCCCACCGAACCGGGACAGGGACTCCGGAGACCCAGTACTTC
CDR3aa: CASHRTGTGTPETQYF

abundance: many
v_gene: TRBV19
d_gene: .
j_gene: TRBJ1-1
CDR3nt: TGTGCCAGTAGTATACGGAACACTGAAGCTTTCTTT
CDR3aa: CASSIRNTEAFF

abundance: .
v_gene: TRBV6-5
d_gene: .
j_gene: TRBJ2-1
CDR3nt: TGTGCCAGCAGTTATACTGCGGGCGACTACAATGAGCAGTTCTTC
CDR3aa: CASSYTAGDYNEQFF

abundance: .
v_gene: TRBV6-4
d_gene: TRBD2
j_gene: TRBJ2-3
CDR3nt: TGTGCCAGCAGCCAAGACAGGATTAGCGGGAGTTTTGCAGATACGCAGTATTTT
CDR3aa: CASSQDRISGSFADTQYF

abundance: few
v_gene: TRBV2
d_gene: .
j_gene: TRBJ1-1
CDR3nt: TGTGCCAGAAGCACGACCGGGGCTGAAGCTTTCTTT
CDR3aa: CARSTTGAEAFF

abundance: few
v_gene: TRBV7-3
d_gene: TRBD2
j_gene: TRBJ2-1
CDR3nt: TGTGCCAGCAGCAGCCCGACCGGGACTAGCGCGAACTACAATGAGCAGTTCTTC
CDR3aa: CASSSPTGTSANYNEQFF

abundance: .
v_gene: TRBV6-5
d_gene: .
j_gene: TRBJ2-5
CDR3nt: TGTGCCAGCAGAGTACCGGGGGCCGGGGAGACCCAGTACTTC
CDR3aa: CASRVPGAGETQYF

abundance: once
v_gene: TRBV30
d_gene: .
j_gene: TRBJ1-1
CDR3nt: TGTGCCTGGAGGAAAAACCAGGGGTCCAACACTGAAGCTTTCTTT
CDR3aa: CAWRKNQGSNTEAFF

abundance: .
v_gene: TRBV19
d_gene: TRBD1
j_gene: TRBJ1-6
CDR3nt: TGTGCCAGTAGTATTGGGGACAGGGGAGATTCACCCCTCCACTTT
CDR3aa: CASSIGDRGDSPLHF

abundance: few
v_gene: TRBV12-3/TRBV12-4
d_gene: TRBD1
j_gene: TRBJ2-1
CDR3nt: TGTGCCAGCCACGACCAGGGGGATTACTACAATGAGCAGTTCTTC
CDR3aa: CASHDQGDYYNEQFF

abundance: .
v_gene: TRBV27
d_gene: .
j_gene: TRBJ2-7
CDR3nt: TGTGCCAGCAGACTTAGGGTCTGGGGACCCTACGAGCAGTACTTC
CDR3aa: CASRLRVWGPYEQYF

abundance: .
v_gene: TRBV10-3
d_gene: TRBD1
j_gene: TRBJ2-7
CDR3nt: TGTGCCATCCGTATTGGGACAGGGGAATACGAGCAGTACTTC
CDR3aa: CAIRIGTGEYEQYF

abundance: .
v_gene: TRBV13
d_gene: .
j_gene: TRBJ2-7
CDR3nt: TGTGCCAGCAGCCCCCGGGACAACTACGAGCAGTACTTC
CDR3aa: CASSPRDNYEQYF

abundance: .
v_gene: TRBV20-1
d_gene: TRBD2
j_gene: TRBJ2-7
CDR3nt: TGCAGTGCTAGAGATATCTCGCGGGAGTCTGGCGAGCAGTACTTC
CDR3aa: CSARDISRESGEQYF

abundance: few
v_gene: TRBV7-2
d_gene: .
j_gene: TRBJ2-3
CDR3nt: TGCGCCAGCAGCCAAGATCAGGGGACGGCAGATACGCAGTATTTT
CDR3aa: CASSQDQGTADTQYF

abundance: .
v_gene: TRBV5-1
d_gene: .
j_gene: TRBJ1-2
CDR3nt: TGCGCCAGCACAACCCAGGGGTCCGACTATGGCTACACCTTC
CDR3aa: CASTTQGSDYGYTF

abundance: few
v_gene: TRBV6-6
d_gene: .
j_gene: TRBJ2-7
CDR3nt: TGTGCCAGCAAAGGGGATTCCTACGAGCAGTACTTC
CDR3aa: CASKGDSYEQYF

abundance: .
v_gene: TRBV7-2
d_gene: .
j_gene: TRBJ2-5
CDR3nt: TGTGCCAGCAGTTTATCCTTACAGGGAGGGTACCAAGAGACCCAGTACTTC
CDR3aa: CASSLSLQGGYQETQYF

abundance: .
v_gene: TRBV7-6
d_gene: .
j_gene: TRBJ2-2
CDR3nt: TGTGCCAGCAGCCCAGGGGGGAGCGACACCGGGGAGCTGTTTTTC
CDR3aa: CASSPGGSDTGELFF

abundance: .
v_gene: TRBV7-8
d_gene: .
j_gene: TRBJ2-7
CDR3nt: TGTGCCAGCAGCCCCCAAGGGAATTCCTACGAGCAGTACTTC
CDR3aa: CASSPQGNSYEQYF

abundance: few
v_gene: TRBV19
d_gene: TRBD1
j_gene: TRBJ1-1
CDR3nt: TGTGCCACCGAGGGGGACAGGGGCACTGAAGCTTTCTTT
CDR3aa: CATEGDRGTEAFF

abundance: .
v_gene: TRBV14
d_gene: .
j_gene: TRBJ2-5
CDR3nt: TGTGCCAGCAGCCAAGGGTTACAGGGTGGAGAGACCCAGTACTTC
CDR3aa: CASSQGLQGGETQYF

abundance: few
v_gene: TRBV19
d_gene: .
j_gene: TRBJ1-5
CDR3nt: TGTGCCAGTATGGACAATCGCCCCAATCAGCCCCAGCATTTT
CDR3aa: CASMDNRPNQPQHF

abundance: few
v_gene: TRBV19
d_gene: TRBD1
j_gene: TRBJ2-1
CDR3nt: TGTGCCAGTGCGAATCAGGGACAGTTCTTCTCCTACAATGAGCAGTTCTTC
CDR3aa: CASANQGQFFSYNEQFF

abundance: .
v_gene: TRBV11-2
d_gene: TRBD2
j_gene: TRBJ2-3
CDR3nt: TGTGCCAGCAGCTTAGCGGGGGGGGACACAGATACGCAGTATTTT
CDR3aa: CASSLAGGDTDTQYF

abundance: few
v_gene: TRBV4-3
d_gene: TRBD2
j_gene: TRBJ2-3
CDR3nt: TGCGCCAGCAGCCAAGATCGTAGCGGGGACCGCACAGATACGCAGTATTTT
CDR3aa: CASSQDRSGDRTDTQYF

abundance: .
v_gene: TRBV10-1
d_gene: .
j_gene: TRBJ2-3
CDR3nt: TGTGCCAGCAGTGGCCGGGGGACCCCAGATACGCAGTATTTT
CDR3aa: CASSGRGTPDTQYF

abundance: once
v_gene: TRBV4-2
d_gene: .
j_gene: TRBJ2-5
CDR3nt: TGTGCCAGCAGCCAAGGGGGGAGGAATCAAGAGACCCAGTACTTC
CDR3aa: CASSQGGRNQETQYF

abundance: few
v_gene: TRBV20-1
d_gene: .
j_gene: TRBJ2-7
CDR3nt: TGCAGTGCTACTTTGGGTGGTATCTTCCTCTACGAGCAGTACTTC
CDR3aa: CSATLGGIFLYEQYF

abundance: few
v_gene: TRBV30
d_gene: .
j_gene: TRBJ2-5
CDR3nt: TGTGCCTGGAGGGCCCAGTACTTC
CDR3aa: CAWRAQYF

abundance: few
v_gene: TRBV28
d_gene: .
j_gene: TRBJ2-5
CDR3nt: TGTGCCAGCAGGGACTACCAAGAGACCCAGTACTTC
CDR3aa: CASRDYQETQYF

abundance: many
v_gene: TRBV19
d_gene: TRBD2
j_gene: TRBJ2-1
CDR3nt: TGTGCCAGTAGTATACTAGCGGGAGTACCGGATGAGCAGTTCTTC
CDR3aa: CASSILAGVPDEQFF

abundance: few
v_gene: TRBV7-2
d_gene: TRBD1
j_gene: TRBJ2-3
CDR3nt: TGTGCCAGCAGTCCCCAGGGGGGCACAGATACGCAGTATTTT
CDR3aa: CASSPQGGTDTQYF

abundance: .
v_gene: TRBV27
d_gene: .
j_gene: TRBJ2-5
CDR3nt: TGTGCCAGCAGTCCATGGAGAAAAGAGACCCAGTACTTC
CDR3aa: CASSPWRKETQYF

abundance: .
v_gene: TRBV19
d_gene: TRBD1
j_gene: TRBJ2-2
CDR3nt: TGTGCCAGTAGTCCCGGCTTCACAGGGGGTAATGCGAACACCGGGGAGCTGTTTTTT
CDR3aa: CASSPGFTGGNANTGELFF

abundance: .
v_gene: TRBV4-2
d_gene: .
j_gene: TRBJ2-7
CDR3nt: TGTGCCAGCAGCCAGAGAAGGGCCTCCTACGAGCAGTACTTC
CDR3aa: CASSQRRASYEQYF

abundance: .
v_gene: TRBV18
d_gene: .
j_gene: TRBJ2-7
CDR3nt: TGTGCCAGCTCACCCCAAAAAGTCGAGCAGTACTTC
CDR3aa: CASSPQKVEQYF

abundance: .
v_gene: TRBV5-1
d_gene: .
j_gene: TRBJ2-7
CDR3nt: TGCGCCAGCAGCTTGGCTCCGGCCGAGCAGTACTTC
CDR3aa: CASSLAPAEQYF

abundance: .
v_gene: TRBV11-3
d_gene: .
j_gene: TRBJ2-2
CDR3nt: TGTGCCAGCAGCCGACCCGGGACTGAGGAGCTGTTTTTT
CDR3aa: CASSRPGTEELFF

abundance: .
v_gene: TRBV5-6
d_gene: .
j_gene: TRBJ2-7
CDR3nt: TGTGCCAGCAGCCTGACGACAGTGGGGGAGCAGTACTTC
CDR3aa: CASSLTTVGEQYF

abundance: .
v_gene: TRBV6-6
d_gene: TRBD1
j_gene: TRBJ2-7
CDR3nt: TGCGCCAGCAGTGGGAGACAGGGGACCTACGAGCAGTACTTC
CDR3aa: CASSGRQGTYEQYF

abundance: .
v_gene: TRBV9
d_gene: TRBD2
j_gene: TRBJ2-1
CDR3nt: TGTGCCAGCAGCCCAGGACTAGCGGCCAATGAGCAGTTCTTC
CDR3aa: CASSPGLAANEQFF